The rows below give T cell receptor beta chains drawn from one sample of a study of OX40 agonist ivuxolimab in advanced cancers. Sequencing was performed with immunoSEQ multiplex PCR; in TCRdb, only in-frame clones are kept and a portion is missing. The table shows some 66,000 clones, with about nine tenths occurring only once. Sequenced material: CD4+ or CD8+ T cells sorted from blood, taken in a trial of the OX40 agonist ivuxolimab. The receptors shown here come from an adult with an advanced solid tumor such as melanoma, head and neck, liver or kidney cancer. CDR3s include the opening cysteine and the closing phenylalanine or tryptophan. A D gene is named only where the DNA matches it firmly.

TRBV2	TRBJ1-1	-	TGTGCCAGCAGTGTGGGCCATCATACCATGAACACTGAAGCTTTCTTT	CASSVGHHTMNTEAFF
TRBV6-4	TRBJ1-2	-	TGTGCCAGCAGTCCGGACCTTAACTATGGCTACACCTTC	CASSPDLNYGYTF
TRBV7-9	TRBJ1-1	-	TGTGCCAGCAGGGCTCGGTCGTCGGGGACTGAAGCTTTCTTT	CASRARSSGTEAFF
TRBV7-9	TRBJ2-5	-	TGTGCCAGCAGCCCCCGATGGGGCGAACAAGAGACCCAGTACTTC	CASSPRWGEQETQYF
TRBV5-6	TRBJ1-3	-	TGTGCCAGCAGCTTGGGGGCCCAGCCTGGAAACACCATATATTTT	CASSLGAQPGNTIYF
TRBV29-1	TRBJ1-2	-	TGCAGCGCGGACAGCTATGGCTACACCTTC	CSADSYGYTF
TRBV27	TRBJ1-1	TRBD1	TGTGCCAGCAGCCGTCCCGGGACAGGACCAAGCACTGAAGCTTTCTTT	CASSRPGTGPSTEAFF
TRBV19	TRBJ2-1	-	TGTGCCAGTAGCATACCGGCCTACAATGAGCAGTTCTTC	CASSIPAYNEQFF
TRBV18	TRBJ2-7	TRBD2	TGTGCCAGCTCACCACCATCCGGGGGGGTATCCTACGAGCAGTACTTC	CASSPPSGGVSYEQYF
TRBV19	TRBJ2-7	-	TGTGCCAGTAGTATACGTCTAAAAGAGGGCAGCTCCTACGAGCAGTACTTC	CASSIRLKEGSSYEQYF
TRBV4-1	TRBJ2-7	-	TGCGCCAGCAGCCAAGCGGAGGGGGGGGAGCAGTACTTC	CASSQAEGGEQYF
TRBV2	TRBJ1-6	TRBD1	TGTGCCAGCGGGACAGGAAGCGTTATAGGCTCACCCCTCCACTTT	CASGTGSVIGSPLHF
TRBV28	TRBJ2-7	-	TGTGCCAGCAGTGGGGACCCACCCTCCTACGAGCAGTACTTC	CASSGDPPSYEQYF
TRBV6-1	TRBJ1-6	TRBD1	TGTGCCAGCGGACAGGTTGGCAATTCACCCCTCCACTTT	CASGQVGNSPLHF
TRBV7-2	TRBJ1-1	-	TGTGCCAGCAGCCCCGGGGCAGGGATGAACACTGAAGCTTTCTTT	CASSPGAGMNTEAFF
TRBV29-1	TRBJ1-2	-	TGCAGCGTTATGACAGACCTCAGGGGCTACACCTTC	CSVMTDLRGYTF
TRBV11-2	TRBJ1-1	TRBD1	TGTGCCAGCAGCCTAAAGGGACAGATGAACACTGAAGCTTTCTTT	CASSLKGQMNTEAFF
TRBV18	TRBJ1-6	-	TGTGCCAGCTCACCAAGCACTCCAAGAGAGGGGCGCTATTCACCCCTCCACTTT	CASSPSTPREGRYSPLHF
TRBV10-2	TRBJ1-6	-	TGCGCCAGCAGTGAGTCTGTGGATTCACCCCTCCACTTT	CASSESVDSPLHF
TRBV30	TRBJ1-1	-	TGTGCCTGGAGTGCAGACTACAGAAAGAACACTGAAGCTTTCTTT	CAWSADYRKNTEAFF
TRBV18	TRBJ1-2	TRBD1	TGTGCCAGCTCACCCCAGGGGGTGGATGGCTACACCTTC	CASSPQGVDGYTF
TRBV10-3	TRBJ1-3	TRBD1	TGTGCCATCAGTGACTGGACAGGCGCTGGAAACACCATATATTTT	CAISDWTGAGNTIYF